The sequence of this TCR beta chain was determined in a study of T cells in localized non-small cell lung cancer. Whole-study findings and limits: There was higher T cell clonality in uninvolved adjacent lung than in tumor, and it was highest there. Those with higher blood T cell density had longer overall survival.

The V end was cut by 8 bases, the J end by 12 bases, with 14 bases between. The CDR3 is made up of 12 amino acids. With regard to this clone: The antigen remains undetermined.

Repertoires were generated with immunoSEQ multiplex PCR, while TCRdb's copy carries only in-frame clones and drops some. The sample lists 45,000 to 70,000 clones, 86% occurring once. The TCR comes from a woman between 35 and 70 years old with stage I lung adenocarcinoma. The V gene is TRBV23-1, the J gene TRBJ1-6; no firm D call. TRBV23-1 qualifies as an ORF whose function is uncertain. Sequenced material: peripheral blood, taken before any cancer treatment. For the CDR3, the DNA is TGCGCCAGCCTCGTGAGTCGGGGACCCCTCCACTTT. Protein sequence: CASLVSRGPLHF.